Presented here are 28 T cell receptor beta chains from one specimen sequenced in a study of cytomegalovirus exposure and HLA in healthy donors. PCR involved 60 Vbeta and 13 Jbeta primers. The repertoire was sequenced with immunoSEQ multiplex PCR; TCRdb's copy has only in-frame clones and lacks some. Found here are roughly 120,000 clones, around 77% of them singletons; the top ten hold 5.4%. Sequenced input: PBMCs. The receptor source for this set is a woman aged 25-40 years in good health and CMV-seropositive.

This clone was detected a few times. The chain employs TRBV7-8 and TRBJ1-1; D possibly corresponds to TRBD1 (5 bases). The CDR3 has 16 amino acids. Germline CDR1 and CDR2: SGHVS and FQNEAQ. V dropped 1 base and J dropped 5 bases, with 17 bases sitting between them. The CDR3 sequence is CASSLVSGTPGTEAFF. The CDR3 coding sequence is TGTGCCAGCAGCTTAGTATCCGGGACTCCGGGGACTGAAGCTTTCTTT.

This clone appeared a single time. The chain combines TRBV27 with TRBJ1-1, with 9 bases identical to TRBD1. The CDR3 spans 16 residues. The ends lost 5 bases at V and 0 bases at J; junction bases unmatched: 7. The germline V gene encodes CDR1 MNHEY and CDR2 SMNVEV (reference sequence). The CDR3 protein is CASSRQGVGMNTEAFF. The CDR3 DNA follows: TGTGCCAGCAGTCGACAGGGGGTGGGCATGAACACTGAAGCTTTCTTT.

The chain carries TRBV5-4 and TRBJ2-6, with 7 bases identical to TRBD1. Germline loops: CDR1 SGHNT, CDR2 YYREEE (reference sequence). The CDR3 contains 18 residues. V shed 7 bases and J 0 bases; nucleotides not matched to a gene: 13. The CDR3, as DNA: TGTGCCAGCCAGGCTTTACAGGGGACCACCTCTGGGGCCAACGTCCTGACTTTC. Its translation is CASQALQGTTSGANVLTF. Full variable domain (remainder filled in from reference TRBV5-4 and TRBJ2-6): ETGVTQSPTHLIKTRGQQVTLRCSSQSGHNTVSWYQQALGQGPQFIFQYYREEENGRGNFPPRFSGLQFPNYSSELNVNALELDDSALYLCASQALQGTTSGANVLTFGAGSRLTVL.

CDR3 protein: CASSPGDTAYQETQYF. Here the CDR3 DNA reads TGCGCCAGCAGCCCCGGAGATACCGCGTACCAAGAGACCCAGTACTTC. The rearrangement joins TRBV5-1 to TRBJ2-5; no definite D call. Germline V lookup: CDR1 SGHRS, CDR2 YFSETQ. This CDR3 has 16 residues. The V gene lost 4 bases and the J gene lost 0 bases, with 16 bases spanning the gap.

This chain links TRBV19 with TRBJ1-2, with TRBD1 identical over 8 bases. This CDR3 has 15 amino acids. Trimming cost V 6 bases and J 8 bases; bases outside gene matches: 14. Germline V CDR1 and CDR2: LNHDA, SQIVND (reference sequence). The CDR3 bases are TGTGCCAGTAGCGATCCGGGACAGGTCCGTGGGGGCTACACCTTC. This encodes CASSDPGQVRGGYTF.

V usage is TRBV6-5 and J usage is TRBJ1-1; D ambiguous. The ends were cut back, 6 bases at V and 2 bases at J, with 10 bases in the middle. Germline CDR1 MNHEY, CDR2 SVGAGI. This CDR3 is built from 13 residues. CDR3 nucleotides: TGTGCCAGCAGCCACACGGGTAACACTGAAGCTTTCTTT. Translated: CASSHTGNTEAFF.

For the CDR3, the DNA is TGTGCCAGCAGCTTGGACCGGGACACTGAAGCTTTCTTT. Its translation: CASSLDRDTEAFF. The V gene is TRBV5-6, the J gene TRBJ1-1; D call uncertain. The CDR3 is 13 residues long. Germline V lookup: CDR1 SGHDT, CDR2 YYEEEE. The germline V and J ends were trimmed by 0 bases and 3 bases, with 6 bases remaining between them.

This clone has more than one count but fewer than ten. J is TRBJ2-5 and V is TRBV5-1, with 8 bases lining up with TRBD1. After removal of 1 base from V and 5 bases from J, the junction contained 10 bases not matched to a gene. In germline, CDR1 is SGHRS, CDR2 YFSETQ. CDR3 length equals 16 residues. CDR3 in amino acids: CASSLYRGSEGETQYF. For the CDR3, the DNA is TGCGCCAGCAGCTTGTACAGGGGGTCCGAGGGGGAGACCCAGTACTTC.

This clone has a handful of counts. V is TRBV2 and J is TRBJ2-5; 7 positions match TRBD1. V shed 5 bases, J shed 5 bases, and the junction held 2 bases outside the gene matches. Per germline, CDR1 SNHLY and CDR2 FYNNEI. The CDR3 runs to 12 residues. CDR3 sequence (DNA): TGTGCCAGCAGTACGACAGGGGAGACCCAGTACTTC. Encoded protein: CASSTTGETQYF. Supplemented by reference TRBV2 and TRBJ2-5, the full variable domain reads EPEVTQTPSHQVTQMGQEVILRCVPISNHLYFYWYRQILGQKVEFLVSFYNNEISEKSEIFDDQFSVERPDGSNFTLKIRSTKLEDSAMYFCASSTTGETQYFGPGTRLLVL.

This clone was picked up a small number of times. The rearrangement links TRBV15 to TRBJ1-6; D ambiguous. CDR1 and CDR2 (germline): LNHNV, YYDKDF (reference sequence). Trimming took 3 bases from V and 0 from J, leaving 12 bases between them. This CDR3 comprises 17 residues. CDR3 in amino acids: CATSRGTGSSYNSPLHF. For the CDR3, the DNA is TGTGCCACCAGCAGGGGCACGGGGAGCTCCTATAATTCACCCCTCCACTTT.

The rearrangement joins TRBV19 to TRBJ1-2, with D maybe TRBD1 (6 bases). CDR1 is LNHDA and CDR2 is SQIVND in the germline V gene (reference sequence). The CDR3 has 16 residues. Trimming left V 0 bases short and J 1 base short, with 12 bases between. CDR3 coding DNA: TGTGCCAGTAGTATAGACCGACAGGAGATTAACTATGGCTACACCTTC. Translated: CASSIDRQEINYGYTF.

This chain joins TRBV19 and TRBJ2-2; 14 positions agree with TRBD2. Germline loops: CDR1 LNHDA, CDR2 SQIVND (reference sequence). V was clipped by 6 bases and J by 5 bases; unmatched bases: 8. The CDR3 runs to 17 residues. This CDR3 is CASSQGLAGVKTGELFF. The CDR3 DNA follows: TGTGCCAGTAGCCAGGGACTAGCGGGAGTAAAAACCGGGGAGCTGTTTTTT.

This clone came up once. The chain joins TRBV29-1 to TRBJ1-1, with D possibly matching TRBD1 (5 bases). Germline V gene sequence: CDR1 SQVTM, CDR2 ANQGSEA. Deletions cut 7 bases from V and 3 bases from J, with 21 bases between. CDR3 size: 15 residues. As DNA, the CDR3 is TGCAGCGCCCAGAAGGAAGCAGGGTATGACACTGAAGCTTTCTTT. Translating it yields CSAQKEAGYDTEAFF.

The chain has TRBV6-5 and TRBJ2-7; TRBD2 matches at 13 bases. CDR1 is MNHEY and CDR2 is SVGAGI in the germline V gene. The V and J ends lost 5 bases and 3 bases, in that order; junction bases with no gene match: 4. The CDR3 is made up of 15 amino acids. The CDR3 DNA is TGTGCCAGCAGTCAAAGACTAGCGGGAGGCTACGAGCAGTACTTC. Amino acid sequence: CASSQRLAGGYEQYF.

This clone showed up just a few times. The chain couples TRBV19 to TRBJ2-3; 7 nucleotides match TRBD2. Germline trimming cut 5 bases from V and 3 bases from J; bases unmatched to any gene: 11. The germline V gene has CDR1 LNHDA and CDR2 SQIVND (reference sequence). CDR3 size: 16 residues. The DNA of the CDR3 is TGTGCCAGTAGTGGGGAGGACGGCGGGAGAACAGATACGCAGTATTTT. This encodes CASSGEDGGRTDTQYF.

CDR3 in amino acids: CASSLTGLNTQYF. The CDR3 DNA reads as TGTGCCAGCAGTTTGACAGGGTTGAATACGCAGTATTTT. This chain connects TRBV6-1 to TRBJ2-3; 7 positions agree with TRBD1. The CDR3 loop spans 13 amino acids. The V segment lost 5 bases and the J segment 7 bases; nucleotides outside the gene matches: 6. Germline V gives CDR1 MNHNS, CDR2 SASEGT.

This clone is a singleton in its sample. This chain joins TRBV11-3 and TRBJ1-1, with 7 nucleotides matching TRBD1. Germline CDR1 and CDR2: SGHNT and YENEEA. Trimming took 1 base from V and 7 from J; bases not matched to a gene: 6. This CDR3 region has 14 residues. The CDR3 DNA is TGTGCCAGCAGCTTAGTTTCGACAGGGAGTGAAGCTTTCTTT. It translates to CASSLVSTGSEAFF.

The V and J genes are TRBV4-1 and TRBJ2-3, with D perhaps matching TRBD2 (6 bases). From germline, CDR1 is MGHRA and CDR2 YSYEKL. The ends were cut back, 11 bases at V and 3 bases at J, with 15 bases in the middle. There are 13 residues in the CDR3. CDR3 coding DNA: TGCGCCGACGGGCGGGGCGGGACAGATACGCAGTATTTT. Its protein is CADGRGGTDTQYF.

This clone appeared a single time. A junction boundary mismatches the germline segment, possibly from a read error. The chain carries TRBV20-1 and TRBJ1-1; TRBD1 matches 10 bases. The CDR3 runs to 10 residues. The germline gives CDR1 DFQATT, CDR2 SNEGSKA (reference sequence). The DNA for the CDR3 is TGCAGTGCTTGGACAGGGGGTCGAATCTTT. It translates to CSAWTGGRIF.

The rearrangement links TRBV10-3 to TRBJ1-1, with a tentative D call TRBD1 (6 bases). Trimming pared 6 bases from V and 1 base from J, leaving 9 bases between. Germline loops: CDR1 ENHRY, CDR2 SYGVKD. The CDR3 sequence is 13 residues long. CDR3 region: CAISKGGNTEAFF. In DNA, the CDR3 is TGTGCCATCAGCAAAGGGGGGAACACTGAAGCTTTCTTT.

V gene TRBV27 combines with J gene TRBJ2-5; D may be TRBD2 (5 bases). V lost 8 bases to trimming and J lost 5 bases, with 15 bases between them. Per the germline V gene, CDR1 is MNHEY and CDR2 is SMNVEV (reference sequence). The CDR3 spans 13 residues. The CDR3 loop reads CASGGYKEETQYF. CDR3 bases: TGTGCCAGCGGCGGGTATAAGGAGGAGACCCAGTACTTC.

In its sample, this clone was seen a few times. The chain has TRBV4-1 and TRBJ1-1; D remains unclear. Germline loops: CDR1 MGHRA, CDR2 YSYEKL. V was cut by 1 base and J by 4 bases, with 10 bases left in between. The CDR3 is made up of 14 amino acids. CDR3 region: CASSQVPGGTEAFF. In nucleotides, the CDR3 is TGCGCCAGCAGCCAAGTCCCGGGAGGCACTGAAGCTTTCTTT.

The J gene is TRBJ1-1, the V gene TRBV7-6; D is undetermined. Looked up from germline, CDR1 is SGHVS and CDR2 is FNYEAQ. Trimming removed 8 bases from V and 0 bases from J, with 10 bases in between. CDR3 length: 13 amino acids. The CDR3 coding sequence is TGTGCCAGCCCCTTGCGGATGAACACTGAAGCTTTCTTT. Encoded protein: CASPLRMNTEAFF.

This clone was observed once. The chain links TRBV11-2 to TRBJ2-1; maybe TRBD2 (5 bases). V was cut by 5 bases and J by 4 bases, with 15 bases left in between. Per the germline V gene, CDR1 is SGHAT and CDR2 is FQNNGV. The CDR3 is 15 residues long. CDR3 sequence (DNA): TGTGCCAGCAGCGAGGGCGCGGCCTCTTACAATGAGCAGTTCTTC. This translates into CASSEGAASYNEQFF.

The sample holds a few counts of this clone. The J gene is TRBJ2-7, the V gene TRBV11-3; the match to TRBD1 covers 9 bases. The CDR3 is made up of 15 amino acids. Looked up from germline, CDR1 is SGHNT and CDR2 is YENEEA. Unmatched junction bases numbered 3, after V lost 1 base and J lost 2 bases. The CDR3 nucleotides read TGTGCCAGCAGCTTAGGTTGGACAGGGGCCTACGAGCAGTACTTC. This codes for CASSLGWTGAYEQYF.

The chain employs TRBV18 and TRBJ1-1, with D unresolved. CDR3 length equals 14 residues. Trimming stripped 1 base from V and 5 bases from J, with 11 bases between. Germline V gives CDR1 KGHSH, CDR2 LQKENI. The CDR3 is CASSPLGVGTEAFF. DNA of the CDR3: TGTGCCAGCTCACCACTGGGAGTCGGAACTGAAGCTTTCTTT.

This clone was observed once. V gene TRBV9 combines with J gene TRBJ1-1; weak D call: TRBD1 (6 bases). The germline V and J ends were trimmed by 0 bases and 2 bases, with 17 bases remaining between them. This CDR3 spans 17 amino acids. Germline V CDR1 and CDR2: SGDLS, YYNGEE. The CDR3 DNA follows: TGTGCCAGCAGCGTAGAAGCTACAGGGCCGATAAACACTGAAGCTTTCTTT. Translated: CASSVEATGPINTEAFF.

This CDR3 is CASSIRGARGLGYTF. CDR3 bases: TGTGCCAGTAGTATAAGAGGGGCCAGGGGGCTAGGCTACACCTTC. The V gene is TRBV19, the J gene TRBJ1-2, with TRBD1 matching over 8 bases. This CDR3 is built from 15 residues. CDR1 and CDR2 from the germline V gene are LNHDA and SQIVND (reference sequence). After removal of 2 bases from V and 8 bases from J, the junction contained 10 bases not matched to a gene.